This T cell receptor (beta chain) was identified during a study of radiation and T cells in renal cell carcinoma. Measured with immunoSEQ multiplex PCR; TCRdb has only the in-frame clones, and not every one. The data contain approximately 120,000 clones, around 81% of them singletons. V shed 3 bases and J shed 9 bases, with 12 bases lying between them. The CDR3 has 13 amino acids. The germline V gene encodes CDR1 SNHLY and CDR2 FYNNEI. Time point specified: blood 2 weeks post-SBRT. Regarding treatment: 15 Gy SBRT to primary tumor, nephrectomy 4 weeks later. This sequence joins TRBV2 and TRBJ2-1; TRBD2 might be the D (5 bases). This sample comprised blood, obtained from a patient whose treatment included radiotherapy and nephrectomy. The sequence was collected from a man between 45 and 60 years old with renal cell carcinoma. The CDR3 spells CASSEEAGLEQFF. The CDR3 region has the DNA TGTGCCAGCAGTGAGGAGGCAGGCCTTGAGCAGTTCTTC.